This T cell receptor beta chain was documented in a study of beta chain features in type 1 diabetes. General study points: Moderate yet significant TCRB CDR3 shortening was seen in Type 1 diabetes patients in all four CD4+ subsets.

The germline gives CDR1 SGHTS, CDR2 YDEGEE. The V segment lost 4 bases and the J segment 0 bases; nucleotides outside the gene matches: 16. The CDR3 runs 19 residues. As concerns this clone: No antigen is known for it.

Sequenced material consisted of expressed TCRB transcripts (all of the isolated RNA was reverse transcribed). Sequencing was performed with immunoSEQ multiplex PCR; in TCRdb, only in-frame clones are kept and a portion is missing. The table shows about 660,000 clones, with over 12% occurring only once. This sequence originates from a man aged 18 to 30 with type 1 diabetes. This rearrangement joins TRBV5-8 to TRBJ1-5, with 7 bases fitting TRBD1. The sequenced sample was naive CD4+ T cells from blood. For the CDR3, the DNA is TGTGCCAGCAGCCCCTATCGGTACAGGGGCGGCAATAGCAATCAGCCCCAGCATTTT. It codes for CASSPYRYRGGNSNQPQHF.